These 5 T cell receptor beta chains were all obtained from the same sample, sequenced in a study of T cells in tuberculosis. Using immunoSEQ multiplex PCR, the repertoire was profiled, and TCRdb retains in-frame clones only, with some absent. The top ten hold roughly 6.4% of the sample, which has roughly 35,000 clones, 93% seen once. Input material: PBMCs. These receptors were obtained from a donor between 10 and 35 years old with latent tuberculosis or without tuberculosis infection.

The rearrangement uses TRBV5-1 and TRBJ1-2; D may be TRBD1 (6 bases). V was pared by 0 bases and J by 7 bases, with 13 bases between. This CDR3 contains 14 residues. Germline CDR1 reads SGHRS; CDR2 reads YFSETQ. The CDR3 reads CASSLVQGRFGYTF. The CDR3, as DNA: TGCGCCAGCAGCTTGGTACAGGGAAGGTTTGGCTACACCTTC. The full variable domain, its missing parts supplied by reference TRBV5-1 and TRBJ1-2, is KAGVTQTPRYLIKTRGQQVTLSCSPISGHRSVSWYQQTPGQGLQFLFEYFSETQRNKGNFPGRFSGRQFSNSRSEMNVSTLELGDSALYLCASSLVQGRFGYTFGSGTRLTVV.

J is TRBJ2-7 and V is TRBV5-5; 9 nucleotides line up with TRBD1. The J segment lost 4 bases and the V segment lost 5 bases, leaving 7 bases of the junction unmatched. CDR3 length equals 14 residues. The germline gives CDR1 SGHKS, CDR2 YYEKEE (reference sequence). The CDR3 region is CASRSGTGLYEQYF. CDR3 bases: TGTGCCAGCAGGTCCGGGACAGGGTTGTACGAGCAGTACTTC.

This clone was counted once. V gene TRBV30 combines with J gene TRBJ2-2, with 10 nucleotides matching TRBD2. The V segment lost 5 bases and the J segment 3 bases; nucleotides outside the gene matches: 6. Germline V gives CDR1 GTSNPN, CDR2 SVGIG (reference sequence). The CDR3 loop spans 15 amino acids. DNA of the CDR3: TGTGCCTGGCTCCAAGCGGGGGGGTACACCGGGGAGCTGTTTTTT. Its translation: CAWLQAGGYTGELFF.

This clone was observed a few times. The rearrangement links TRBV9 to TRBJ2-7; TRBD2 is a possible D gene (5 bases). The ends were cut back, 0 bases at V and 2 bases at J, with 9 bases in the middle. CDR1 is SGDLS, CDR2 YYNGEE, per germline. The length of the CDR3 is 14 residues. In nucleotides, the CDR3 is TGTGCCAGCAGCGTAGGAGGGCGCACCTACGAGCAGTACTTC. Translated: CASSVGGRTYEQYF. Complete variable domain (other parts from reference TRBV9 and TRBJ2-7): DSGVTQTPKHLITATGQRVTLRCSPRSGDLSVYWYQQSLDQGLQFLIQYYNGEERAKGNILERFSAQQFPDLHSELNLSSLELGDSALYFCASSVGGRTYEQYFGPGTRLTVT.

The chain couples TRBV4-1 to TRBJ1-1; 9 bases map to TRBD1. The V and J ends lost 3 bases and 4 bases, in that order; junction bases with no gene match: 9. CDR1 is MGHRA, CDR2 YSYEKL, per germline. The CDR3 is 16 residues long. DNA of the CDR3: TGCGCCAGCAGCCAGGAAGCCGGGACAGGGCGCACTGAAGCTTTCTTT. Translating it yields CASSQEAGTGRTEAFF.